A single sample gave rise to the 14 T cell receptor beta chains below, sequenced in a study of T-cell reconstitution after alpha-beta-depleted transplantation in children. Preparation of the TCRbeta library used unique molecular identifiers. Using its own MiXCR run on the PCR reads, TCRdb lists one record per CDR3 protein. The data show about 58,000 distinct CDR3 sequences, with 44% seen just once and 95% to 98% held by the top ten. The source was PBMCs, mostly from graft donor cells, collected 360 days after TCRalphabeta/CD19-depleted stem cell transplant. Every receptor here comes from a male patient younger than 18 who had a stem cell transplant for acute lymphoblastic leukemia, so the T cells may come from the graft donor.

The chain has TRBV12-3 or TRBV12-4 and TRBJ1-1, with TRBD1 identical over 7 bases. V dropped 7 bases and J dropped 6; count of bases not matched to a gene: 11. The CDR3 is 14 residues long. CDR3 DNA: TGTGCCAGCATCACTCGGACAGGACTCTCTGAAGCTTTCTTT. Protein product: CASITRTGLSEAFF.

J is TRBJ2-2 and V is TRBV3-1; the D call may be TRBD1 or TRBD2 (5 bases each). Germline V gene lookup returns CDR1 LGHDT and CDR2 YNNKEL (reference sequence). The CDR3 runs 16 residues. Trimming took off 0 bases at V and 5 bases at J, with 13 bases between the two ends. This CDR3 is CASSQEPAGRTGELFF. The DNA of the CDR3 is TGTGCCAGCAGCCAAGAACCGGCAGGGAGAACCGGGGAGCTGTTTTTT.

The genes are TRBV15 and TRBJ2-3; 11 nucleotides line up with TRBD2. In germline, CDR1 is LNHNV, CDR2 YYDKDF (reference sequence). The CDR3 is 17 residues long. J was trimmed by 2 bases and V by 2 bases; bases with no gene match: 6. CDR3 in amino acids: CATSRQGLADPTDTQYF. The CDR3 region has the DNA TGTGCCACCAGCAGACAGGGACTAGCGGACCCCACAGATACGCAGTATTTT.

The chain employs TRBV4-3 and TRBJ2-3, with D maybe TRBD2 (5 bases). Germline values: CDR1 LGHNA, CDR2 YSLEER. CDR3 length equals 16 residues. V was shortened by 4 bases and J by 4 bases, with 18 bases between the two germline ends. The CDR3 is CASSRQPGTLPDTQYF. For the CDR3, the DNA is TGCGCCAGCAGCCGCCAACCGGGAACGCTCCCAGATACGCAGTATTTT.

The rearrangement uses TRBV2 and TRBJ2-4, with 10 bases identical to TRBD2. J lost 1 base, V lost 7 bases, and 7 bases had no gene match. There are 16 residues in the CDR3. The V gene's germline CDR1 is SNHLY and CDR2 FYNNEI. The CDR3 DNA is TGTGCCAGCAAAGGTTCACTAGCGGGGGCCAAAAACATTCAGTACTTC. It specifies CASKGSLAGAKNIQYF.

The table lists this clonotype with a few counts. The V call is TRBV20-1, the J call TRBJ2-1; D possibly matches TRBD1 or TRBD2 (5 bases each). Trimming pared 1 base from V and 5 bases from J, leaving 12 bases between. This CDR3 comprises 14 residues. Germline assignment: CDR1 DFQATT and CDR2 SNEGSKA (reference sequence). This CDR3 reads CSARVRQTNNEQFF. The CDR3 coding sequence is TGCAGTGCTAGAGTGAGACAGACTAACAATGAGCAGTTCTTC.

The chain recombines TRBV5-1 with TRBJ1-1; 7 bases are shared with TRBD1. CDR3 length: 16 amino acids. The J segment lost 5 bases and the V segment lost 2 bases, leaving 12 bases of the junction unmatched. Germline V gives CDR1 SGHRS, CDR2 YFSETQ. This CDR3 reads CASSFTGATGGTEAFF. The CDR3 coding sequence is TGCGCCAGCAGCTTTACAGGGGCGACGGGCGGAACTGAAGCTTTCTTT.

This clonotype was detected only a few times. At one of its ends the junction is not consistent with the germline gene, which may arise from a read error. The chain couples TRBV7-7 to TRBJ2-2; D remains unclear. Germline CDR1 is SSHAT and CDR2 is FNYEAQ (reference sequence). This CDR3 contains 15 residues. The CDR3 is CASSLESTNTGELFF. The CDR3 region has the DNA TGTGCTAGCAGCTTAGAGTCAACCAACACCGGGGAGCTGTTTTTT.

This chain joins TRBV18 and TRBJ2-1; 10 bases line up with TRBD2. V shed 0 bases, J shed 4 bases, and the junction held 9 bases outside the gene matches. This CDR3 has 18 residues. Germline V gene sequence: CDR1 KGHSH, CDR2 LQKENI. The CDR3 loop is CASSPPELAGGIYNEQFF. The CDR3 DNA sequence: TGTGCCAGCTCACCACCGGAATTAGCGGGGGGAATTTACAATGAGCAGTTCTTC.

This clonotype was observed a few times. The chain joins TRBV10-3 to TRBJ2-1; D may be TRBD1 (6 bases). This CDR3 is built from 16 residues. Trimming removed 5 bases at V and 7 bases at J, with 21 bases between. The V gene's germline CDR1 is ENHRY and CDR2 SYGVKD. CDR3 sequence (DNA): TGTGCCATCAGTCAAGTTTCAGGGGCCCTCGAGAATGAGCAGTTCTTC. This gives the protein CAISQVSGALENEQFF.

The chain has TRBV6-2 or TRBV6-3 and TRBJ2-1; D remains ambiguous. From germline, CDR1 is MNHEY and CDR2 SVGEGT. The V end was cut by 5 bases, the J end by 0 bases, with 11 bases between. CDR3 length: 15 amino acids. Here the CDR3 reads CASSPRLLSYNEQFF. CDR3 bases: TGTGCCAGCAGTCCAAGACTCCTCTCCTACAATGAGCAGTTCTTC.

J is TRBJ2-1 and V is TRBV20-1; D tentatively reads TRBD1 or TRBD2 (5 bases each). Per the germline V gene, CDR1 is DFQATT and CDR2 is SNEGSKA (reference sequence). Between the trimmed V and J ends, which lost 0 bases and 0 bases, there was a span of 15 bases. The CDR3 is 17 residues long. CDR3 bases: TGCAGTGCTAGAGACGGTCGGGGCGCGAGCTCCTACAATGAGCAGTTCTTC. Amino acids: CSARDGRGASSYNEQFF.

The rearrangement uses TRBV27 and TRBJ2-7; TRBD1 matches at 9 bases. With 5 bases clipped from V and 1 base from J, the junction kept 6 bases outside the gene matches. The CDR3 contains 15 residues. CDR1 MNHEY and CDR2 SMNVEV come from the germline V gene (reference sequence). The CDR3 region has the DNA TGTGCCAGCAGTCTTACCGGGACAGGGTCCTACGAGCAGTACTTC. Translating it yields CASSLTGTGSYEQYF.

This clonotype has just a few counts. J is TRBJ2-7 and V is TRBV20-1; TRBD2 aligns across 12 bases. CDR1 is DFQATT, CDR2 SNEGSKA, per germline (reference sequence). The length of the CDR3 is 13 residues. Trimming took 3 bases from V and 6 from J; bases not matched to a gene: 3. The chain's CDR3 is CSARGLAGAEQYF. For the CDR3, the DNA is TGCAGTGCTAGGGGACTAGCGGGCGCCGAGCAGTACTTC.